This T cell receptor beta chain stems from a study of cytotoxic CD8 clonotypes in ibrutinib-treated CLL. Study-level information: By median 68 months, approximately 12 had progressed and approximately 15 stayed remitted; responses had been 2 complete and some 24 partial. Notes on the study in general: At the start, clonality exceeded age-matched healthy donors and followed circulating CD8+ T-cell counts. Once treatment began, public clonotypes, which were uncommon, contracted or stayed stable.

Details on this clone: Its cognate antigen is unknown.

Sequencing was performed with immunoSEQ multiplex PCR; in TCRdb, only in-frame clones are kept and a portion is missing. Of about 32,000 clones in the sample, roughly two thirds are singletons; the top ten hold 15% to 20%. Looked up from germline, CDR1 is SGHNT and CDR2 is YENEEA. The V end was cut by 5 bases, the J end by 4 bases, with 13 bases between. The length of the CDR3 is 14 residues. The receptor comes from a human donor with chronic lymphocytic leukemia. The chain links TRBV11-3 to TRBJ2-3; D may be TRBD2 (6 bases). Sequenced here: PBMCs, sampled at disease progression, from a patient treated with ibrutinib. This chain's CDR3 is CASSLGPGADTQYF. CDR3 coding DNA: TGTGCCAGCAGCCTGGGACCGGGGGCAGATACGCAGTATTTT.